Listed below are T cell receptor beta chains from one sample, sequenced in a study of shared clonotypes between healthy human individuals. Generated by immunoSEQ multiplex PCR, the TCRdb table keeps only in-frame clones and is missing some. The table has 2 million to 2.5 million clones, roughly 94% seen once. Sequencing input: naive CD4+ T cells sorted from blood. These receptors were obtained from a man between 18 and 29 years old in good health. CDR3s include the opening cysteine and the closing phenylalanine or tryptophan. D genes are given only for firm matches. The size of a clone is reported for some rows only, either as once, few or many, or as a class for expanded clones.

size	V	D	J	DNA	CDR3
-	TRBV5-1	-	TRBJ2-1	TGCGCCAGCAGTCCCCCGTCGGATGAGCAGTTCTTC	CASSPPSDEQFF
-	TRBV6-1	-	TRBJ1-2	TGTGCCTCCCGGGGGCAGGGCGGGCCCTCCTATGGCTACACCTTC	CASRGQGGPSYGYTF
once	TRBV19	TRBD1	TRBJ2-2	TGTGCCAGTACTTCGACAGGGCTGAACACCGGGGAGCTGTTTTTT	CASTSTGLNTGELFF
-	TRBV2	TRBD1	TRBJ2-7	TGTGCCAGCTCCCCCCCGGGACAGGGCTACGAGCAGTACTTC	CASSPPGQGYEQYF
-	TRBV5-4	-	TRBJ1-3	TGTGCCAGCAGCTTAGACTCTGGCTCTGGAAACACCATATATTTT	CASSLDSGSGNTIYF
-	TRBV28	TRBD1	TRBJ1-5	TGTGCCAGCAGTTTACCACAGGGGGCGGGCAATCAGCCCCAGCATTTT	CASSLPQGAGNQPQHF
-	TRBV6-6	-	TRBJ2-7	TGTGCCAGCAGTTACTCGAAGGGGTTCTTCTACGAGCAGTACTTC	CASSYSKGFFYEQYF
once	TRBV6-5	TRBD1	TRBJ1-1	TGTGCCAGCAGTTACGGGACAGGGGGCACTGAAGCTTTCTTT	CASSYGTGGTEAFF
-	TRBV2	-	TRBJ2-3	TGTGCCAGCACTGAACAAACCCGCACAGATACGCAGTATTTT	CASTEQTRTDTQYF
-	TRBV2	TRBD1	TRBJ2-7	TGTGCCAGCAGCAACACAGGGGGCAACGAGCAGTACTTC	CASSNTGGNEQYF
-	TRBV9	-	TRBJ2-2	TGTGCCAGCAGCGTAGTGGCAGGGATGGTCACCGGGGAGCTGTTTTTT	CASSVVAGMVTGELFF
-	TRBV6-1	-	TRBJ1-4	TGTGCCAGCAGCGGACAGACTACGGGATTTTTAAGATCTGTTTTT	CASSGQTTGFLRSVF
-	TRBV7-9	TRBD1	TRBJ2-3	TGTGCCAGCAGCTTCGAAGGGGGCATAGATACGCAGTATTTT	CASSFEGGIDTQYF
-	TRBV9	-	TRBJ2-2	TGTGCCAGCAGAGTCGATGCGAACACCGGGGAGCTGTTTTTT	CASRVDANTGELFF
-	TRBV5-1	-	TRBJ2-1	TGCGCCAGCAGCTTAGACAGGAGCTCCTACAATGAGCAGTTCTTC	CASSLDRSSYNEQFF
once	TRBV5-4	-	TRBJ2-1	TGTGCCAGCAGCTTGGTAAGCGTATCCTACAATGAGCAGTTCTTC	CASSLVSVSYNEQFF
-	TRBV13	TRBD2	TRBJ2-3	TGTGCCAGCAGCAACGTGCTAGCGGGACAGAATACGCAGTATTTT	CASSNVLAGQNTQYF